The source of this T cell receptor (beta chain) is a study of T cell repertoires in cytomegalovirus infection. Study as a whole: Peptides in the study included HLA-C-restricted and HLA-B-restricted CMV epitopes. Both CMV infection and a matching HLA type were indicated by public TCR beta signatures.

This clonotype was found once. Its target is unknown. MiXCR, applied by TCRdb to the reads, yields one record per CDR3 protein. The profile covers hundreds of thousands of distinct CDR3 sequences, with approximately 32% appearing a single time and around 12% taken by the ten largest. The sequences come from cultured CD8+ T cells from PBMCs, collected from culture after CMV antigen stimulation. The TCR was taken from a human donor in good health (CMV status not recorded). Some clones in this sample may be carry-over from other donors' samples.

The CDR3 loop is CASSLRVTVNTEAFF. The CDR3 nucleotides read TGTGCCAGCAGCTTACGTGTAACAGTGAACACTGAAGCTTTCTTT. This chain uses TRBV7-9 with TRBJ1-1; unclear D gene. The CDR3 is 15 amino acids. CDR1 and CDR2 from the germline V gene are SEHNR and FQNEAQ (reference sequence). V dropped 2 bases and J dropped 0 bases, with 10 bases sitting between them.